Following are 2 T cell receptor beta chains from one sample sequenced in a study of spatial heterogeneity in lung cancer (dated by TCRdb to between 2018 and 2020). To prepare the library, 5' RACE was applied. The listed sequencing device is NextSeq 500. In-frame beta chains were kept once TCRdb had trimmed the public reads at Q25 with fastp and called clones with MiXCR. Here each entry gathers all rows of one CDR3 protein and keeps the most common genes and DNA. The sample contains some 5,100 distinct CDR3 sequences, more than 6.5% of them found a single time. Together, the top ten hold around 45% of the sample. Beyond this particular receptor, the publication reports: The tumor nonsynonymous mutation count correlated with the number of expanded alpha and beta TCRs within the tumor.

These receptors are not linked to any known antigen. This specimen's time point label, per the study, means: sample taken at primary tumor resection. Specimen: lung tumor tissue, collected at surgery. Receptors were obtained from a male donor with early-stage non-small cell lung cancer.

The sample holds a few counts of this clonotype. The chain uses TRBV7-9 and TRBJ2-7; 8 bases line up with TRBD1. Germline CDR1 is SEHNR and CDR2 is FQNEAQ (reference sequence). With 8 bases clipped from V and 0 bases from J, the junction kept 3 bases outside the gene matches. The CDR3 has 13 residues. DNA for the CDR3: TGTGCCAGCGACAGGGGACCCTCCTACGAGCAGTACTTC. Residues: CASDRGPSYEQYF.

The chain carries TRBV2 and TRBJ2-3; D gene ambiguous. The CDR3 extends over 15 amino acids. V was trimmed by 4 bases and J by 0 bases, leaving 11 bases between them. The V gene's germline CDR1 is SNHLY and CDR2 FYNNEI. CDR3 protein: CASSVLGGSTDTQYF. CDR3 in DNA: TGTGCCAGCAGTGTGCTCGGCGGTAGCACAGATACGCAGTATTTT.